These 17 T cell receptor beta chains came from one sample sequenced in a study of cytomegalovirus exposure and HLA in healthy donors. It was with 60 Vbeta and 13 Jbeta primers that the PCR ran. Here immunoSEQ multiplex PCR was the method, and the copy in TCRdb shows in-frame clones only, minus some. The table includes roughly 180,000 clones, about 80% detected once. The sample consisted of PBMCs. All receptors derive from a man between 18 and 29 years old in good health and CMV-seronegative.

The CDR3 region has the DNA TGCGCCAGCAGCCAAGAAGGAGGTCAGGCAGATACGCAGTATTTT. Protein product: CASSQEGGQADTQYF. The chain uses TRBV4-1 and TRBJ2-3, with a tentative D call TRBD2 (5 bases). Germline V gene data show CDR1 as MGHRA and CDR2 as YSYEKL. V was pared by 0 bases and J by 4 bases, with 11 bases between. The CDR3 length is 15 residues.

The V and J genes are TRBV6-5 and TRBJ2-2; 7 bases are a match to TRBD1. Germline assignment: CDR1 MNHEY and CDR2 SVGAGI. CDR3 length: 13 residues. J was trimmed by 3 bases and V by 8 bases; bases with no gene match: 3. The CDR3 coding sequence is TGTGCCAGCGAGACAGGGCACACCGGGGAGCTGTTTTTT. Protein sequence: CASETGHTGELFF.

The rearrangement links TRBV2 to TRBJ2-3, with unresolved D. Germline CDR1 and CDR2: SNHLY and FYNNEI. Deletions cut 6 bases from V and 2 bases from J, with 9 bases between. The CDR3 is 13 residues long. CDR3 nucleotides: TGTGCCAGCAGCCCGACTCTCACAGATACGCAGTATTTT. This translates into CASSPTLTDTQYF.

The CDR3 sequence: CASSLPNTGELFF. CDR3 DNA: TGTGCCAGCAGCCTACCGAACACCGGGGAGCTGTTTTTT. The chain links TRBV9 to TRBJ2-2, with unresolved D. Trimming took off 4 bases at V and 0 bases at J, with 4 bases between the two ends. The germline CDR1 and CDR2 sequences are SGDLS and YYNGEE. The CDR3 runs 13 residues.

The genes are TRBV7-2 and TRBJ1-6; D not certain. Looked up from germline, CDR1 is SGHTA and CDR2 is FQGNSA. Between the trimmed V and J ends, which lost 3 bases and 5 bases, there was a span of 8 bases. This CDR3 has 14 residues. The CDR3, as DNA: TGTGCCAGCAGCTTTGGCAGTAATAATTCACCCCTCCACTTT. Translated: CASSFGSNNSPLHF.

The chain links TRBV6-5 to TRBJ2-5, with TRBD2 matching over 10 bases. The V gene's germline CDR1 is MNHEY and CDR2 SVGAGI. Germline trimming cut 9 bases from V and 5 bases from J; bases unmatched to any gene: 6. The CDR3 has 13 amino acids. As DNA, the CDR3 is TGTGCCAGTACCGGGACTAGCGTCGAGACCCAGTACTTC. This translates into CASTGTSVETQYF.

The rearrangement uses TRBV7-6 and TRBJ2-2; a possible D gene is TRBD2 (5 bases). Germline CDR1 SGHVS, CDR2 FNYEAQ. The CDR3 contains 14 residues. V dropped 5 bases and J dropped 5 bases, with 12 bases sitting between them. CDR3 coding DNA: TGTGCCAGCAGCGAGGGAGAAGGTACCGGGGAGCTGTTTTTT. Its protein product is CASSEGEGTGELFF.

The chain links TRBV7-6 to TRBJ2-3; 7 nucleotides match TRBD2. The CDR3 extends over 15 amino acids. V lost 9 bases, J lost 6 bases, and 15 bases stayed unmatched. Germline assignment: CDR1 SGHVS and CDR2 FNYEAQ. The CDR3 DNA follows: TGTGCCAGTAGTTCTAGAGGGAGGGCCCCGGATACGCAGTATTTT. Its translation is CASSSRGRAPDTQYF.

This clone has just one count. The gene calls are TRBV6-1 and TRBJ1-3; D unclear. Between the trimmed V and J ends, which lost 1 base and 15 bases, there was a span of 16 bases. Germline assignment: CDR1 MNHNS and CDR2 SASEGT. The CDR3 is 13 amino acids. The CDR3 sequence: CASSEGVLPVPYF. The CDR3 nucleotides read TGTGCCAGCAGTGAAGGCGTTTTACCCGTCCCATATTTT.

The V gene is TRBV18, the J gene TRBJ2-2, with unresolved D. V was clipped by 11 bases and J by 0 bases, with 7 bases between them. The CDR3 extends over 12 amino acids. CDR1 is KGHSH and CDR2 is LQKENI in the germline V gene. For the CDR3, the DNA is TGTGCCCTCGGGTCGAACACCGGGGAGCTGTTTTTT. It specifies CALGSNTGELFF.

V is TRBV5-1 and J is TRBJ2-5; TRBD2 agrees at 11 bases. The CDR3 covers 20 residues. V dropped 2 bases and J dropped 0; count of bases not matched to a gene: 15. Germline assignment: CDR1 SGHRS and CDR2 YFSETQ. The CDR3 coding sequence is TGCGCCAGCAGCTTACCAGAACTAGCGGGGGATCGCCCTAACCAAGAGACCCAGTACTTC. Residues: CASSLPELAGDRPNQETQYF.

The rearrangement joins TRBV6-6 to TRBJ2-1; 9 bases align to TRBD2. The CDR3 has 16 amino acids. Germline values: CDR1 MNHNY, CDR2 SVGAGI (reference sequence). With 2 bases clipped from V and 7 bases from J, the junction kept 9 bases outside the gene matches. The CDR3 coding sequence is TGTGCCAGCAGTTACGGGCTAGCGGGACTTCGGAATGAGCAGTTCTTC. It specifies CASSYGLAGLRNEQFF.

This clone was detected only a few times. The chain uses TRBV5-1 and TRBJ1-4, with a possible D match to TRBD1 (5 bases). V shed 0 bases and J shed 8 bases, with 11 bases lying between them. CDR3 length: 14 residues. Germline V gene lookup returns CDR1 SGHRS and CDR2 YFSETQ. CDR3 sequence (DNA): TGCGCCAGCAGCTTGGTGGCAGGGAAGGAAAAACTGTTTTTT. Translation: CASSLVAGKEKLFF.

The J gene is TRBJ1-4, the V gene TRBV5-1, with 7 nucleotides matching TRBD1. CDR1 is SGHRS, CDR2 YFSETQ, per germline. The V gene end was trimmed by 4 bases and the J gene end by 4 bases; junction bases not matched to a gene: 7. The CDR3 runs to 15 residues. CDR3 sequence reads: CASSATGVGNEKLFF. CDR3 sequence (DNA): TGCGCCAGCAGCGCTACAGGGGTTGGTAATGAAAAACTGTTTTTT.

The chain is built from TRBV7-9 and TRBJ1-2, with 7 bases matching TRBD1. Trimming cost V 3 bases and J 4 bases; bases outside gene matches: 14. Germline V CDR1 and CDR2: SEHNR, FQNEAQ (reference sequence). This CDR3 is 17 amino acids long. The CDR3 bases are TGTGCCAGCAGCTTCTTAGAGGGACAGCCACTCCCCTATGGCTACACCTTC. Translation gives CASSFLEGQPLPYGYTF.

The chain recombines TRBV7-2 with TRBJ1-2; D unresolved. The length of the CDR3 is 12 residues. Germline values: CDR1 SGHTA, CDR2 FQGNSA. The CDR3 loop reads CGNSRENYGYTF. CDR3 nucleotides: TGTGGTAATAGCCGGGAGAACTATGGCTACACCTTC.

The V call is TRBV10-1, the J call TRBJ2-5; D might be TRBD1 (5 bases). The CDR3 has 13 residues. Trimming took 4 bases from V and 5 from J, leaving 11 bases between them. Germline loops: CDR1 WNHNN, CDR2 SYGVQD (reference sequence). Here the CDR3 reads CASSVRVDETQYF. The CDR3 DNA follows: TGCGCCAGCAGTGTCAGGGTCGATGAGACCCAGTACTTC.